This TCR beta chain was identified during a study of CD8 T cells in ankylosing spondylitis. Points from the study as a whole: Seemingly characteristic of ankylosing spondylitis blood was a TCR beta motif consisting of several highly homologous variants. Several of the motif variants were reported before in synovial fluid and blood from reactive arthritis. Disease-linked clones reportedly showed significant enrichment in matched ankylosing spondylitis synovial fluid.

This CDR3 is built from 15 residues. V gave up 4 bases and J gave up 2 bases; unmatched junction bases: 4. Germline values: CDR1 MGHRA, CDR2 YSYEKL. This clonotype was seen a few times. The antigen is undetermined. In making TCR beta libraries, quantitative 5'-RACE with molecular barcodes was used. TCRdb passed the 5' RACE reads through MiXCR, listing each CDR3 protein once. The profile shows fewer than 400,000 distinct CDR3 sequences, over 12% of them singletons. Material: blood, either unsorted or a sorted T cell fraction (not recorded which). The J gene is TRBJ2-1, the V gene TRBV4-1, with 8 nucleotides matching TRBD2. This receptor was identified in a male donor with ankylosing spondylitis or in good health (not recorded which). CDR3 sequence reads: CASSRPGGAYNEQFF. The CDR3 bases are TGCGCCAGCAGCCGCCCCGGGGGGGCCTACAATGAGCAGTTCTTC.